These T cell receptor beta chains were read from a single sample in a study of T-cell memory formation after mild COVID-19. TCRdb ran MiXCR on the 5' RACE reads and lists one entry per CDR3 protein. The data show hundreds of thousands of distinct CDR3 sequences, with approximately 21% seen just once and approximately 8.4% held by the top ten. Source material: PBMCs or a T cell subset sorted from them (not recorded which). Every receptor here comes from an adult woman who had mild COVID-19 (a few samples of this study predate the infection). Cell type and time point are not known. The CDR3 runs from the conserved cysteine through the conserved F or W. D genes are given only for firm matches. Some rows mark clone size as missing; the rest say once, few, many or name a class of expanded clone.

NA TRBJ2-3 13 TRBV12-3/TRBV12-4 few TGTGCCAGCAGCCTAACCGGGACAAGATCGCAGTATTTT CASSLTGTRSQYF
NA TRBJ2-1 13 TRBV12-3/TRBV12-4 few TGTGCCAGCAGTCCACAGGGAATCAATGAGCAGTTCTTC CASSPQGINEQFF
NA TRBJ1-5 15 TRBV15 few TGTGCCACCAGCAGAGATACGGGGGGGTTCCAGCCCCAGCATTTT CATSRDTGGFQPQHF
NA TRBJ1-2 15 TRBV2 NA TGTGCCAGCAGTGAGGAGGGGATCCTAGGCTATGGCTACACCTTC CASSEEGILGYGYTF
NA TRBJ1-2 14 TRBV12-3/TRBV12-4 NA TGTGCCAGCAGCTCCTACGGTCTATTGGATGGCTACACCTTC CASSSYGLLDGYTF
NA TRBJ2-1 14 TRBV4-1 few TGCGCCAGCAGCCAGGGCCGTGAGGTCAATGAGCAGTTCTTC CASSQGREVNEQFF
NA TRBJ1-3 17 TRBV7-2 many TGTGCCAGCAGCTCCCGCCGGGCCGGAGTTAGAGGAAACACCATATATTTT CASSSRRAGVRGNTIYF
NA TRBJ1-2 13 TRBV27 NA TGTGCCAGCAGTTTGAGGCAGTCATATGGCTACACCTTC CASSLRQSYGYTF
TRBD2 TRBJ2-7 14 TRBV5-4 NA TGTGCCAGCAGTATTAGCGGGGGGGACTACGAGCAGTACTTC CASSISGGDYEQYF
TRBD2 TRBJ2-5 17 TRBV4-2 NA TGTGCCAGCAGCCAAGATGTCGAGCGGGAGTACCAAGAGACCCAGTACTTC CASSQDVEREYQETQYF
NA TRBJ2-7 12 TRBV6-5 few TGTGCCAGCAGGGACGTCTCCTACGAGCAGTACTTC CASRDVSYEQYF
TRBD1 TRBJ1-4 16 TRBV20-1 NA TGCAGTGCTAGAGACAGGACAGGGACGACTAATGAAAAACTGTTTTTT CSARDRTGTTNEKLFF
TRBD1 TRBJ1-2 15 TRBV20-1 few TGCAGTGCTAGAGCCAGGGACAGGGGGACCAATGGCTACACCTTC CSARARDRGTNGYTF
NA TRBJ2-1 15 TRBV14 few TGTGCCAGCAGCCAAGATCACGGGGCCTACAATGAGCAGTTCTTC CASSQDHGAYNEQFF
TRBD1 TRBJ2-7 17 TRBV5-1 NA TGCGCCAGCAGCTTAGGGACAGGAGGATATTCTAGGCACGAGCAGTACTTC CASSLGTGGYSRHEQYF
TRBD2 TRBJ2-5 16 TRBV11-2 few TGTGCCAGCAGCTTTAGCGGGGGGTTCTTACAAGAGACCCAGTACTTC CASSFSGGFLQETQYF
NA TRBJ2-1 12 TRBV12-3/TRBV12-4 few TGTGCCAGCAGTGAGACTTTTCTTGGGCAGTTCTTC CASSETFLGQFF
NA TRBJ1-5 13 TRBV3-1 NA TGTGCCAGCAGCCACCGACCGTTCATGGCCCAGCATTTT CASSHRPFMAQHF
NA TRBJ2-3 14 TRBV20-1 few TGCAGTGCACCCAGTGAGGGCGTCCCAGATACGCAGTATTTT CSAPSEGVPDTQYF
NA TRBJ1-1 10 TRBV12-3/TRBV12-4 few TGTGCCAGCAGTTTCCCTCCCGCTTTCTTT CASSFPPAFF
TRBD1 TRBJ2-6 16 TRBV20-1 many TGCAGTGCTAGAGGGACAGGGACCCCTGGGGCCAACGTCCTGACTTTC CSARGTGTPGANVLTF
NA TRBJ2-5 13 TRBV18 NA TGTGCCAGCAGCCCAACGTACCAAGAGACCCAGTACTTC CASSPTYQETQYF
TRBD1 TRBJ2-7 13 TRBV20-1 few TGCAGTGCTTCCGGGACAGGGAGAGGCGAGCAGTACTTC CSASGTGRGEQYF
NA TRBJ1-2 10 TRBV2 few TGTGCCGGACGAAAGGTGGGCTACACCTTC CAGRKVGYTF
NA TRBJ2-5 15 TRBV6-5 few TGTGCCAGCAGTTTGTGGAAGCGGAACGTAGAGACCCAGTACTTC CASSLWKRNVETQYF
NA TRBJ1-1 14 TRBV7-2 NA TGTGCCAGCAGCTTAGCTCAGGGGCAGCGTGAAGCTTTCTTT CASSLAQGQREAFF
NA TRBJ1-1 15 TRBV7-9 NA TGTGCCAGCAGCTCTGCCGGCTGGGGGTCTGATGAAGCTTTCTTT CASSSAGWGSDEAFF
NA TRBJ2-1 14 TRBV20-1 many TGCAGTGCTAGGTCCCTTTGGTCCTACAATGAGCAGTTCTTC CSARSLWSYNEQFF
NA TRBJ1-2 17 TRBV7-2 many TGTGCCAGCACCCTTTCGGTTTATGGGGCGCGTGGCTATGGCTACACCTTC CASTLSVYGARGYGYTF
TRBD2 TRBJ2-1 15 TRBV6-5 few TGTGCCAGCAGTTTAGCTAGCGGGAGGGGACTTAAGCAGTTCTTC CASSLASGRGLKQFF
NA TRBJ2-4 16 TRBV5-8 NA TGTGCCAGCAGCTTGATAACCCTCTTAGCCAAAAACATTCAGTACTTC CASSLITLLAKNIQYF
TRBD1 TRBJ1-1 15 TRBV5-6 NA TGTGCCAGCAGCTTGAGGGGACAGAAGAACACTGAAGCTTTCTTT CASSLRGQKNTEAFF
TRBD1 TRBJ2-3 16 TRBV5-6 few TGTGCCAGCAGCTGGACAGGGGTCGGTCCCACAGATACGCAGTATTTT CASSWTGVGPTDTQYF
TRBD2 TRBJ2-1 18 TRBV6-5 NA TGTGCCAGCAGTCCCTCTCAGTTTGAGGGAGGGCGACGGAATGAGCAGTTCTTC CASSPSQFEGGRRNEQFF
TRBD1 TRBJ2-5 15 TRBV6-6 NA TGTGCCAGCAGTTCCGAGACAGGGAAAACGGAGACCCAGTACTTC CASSSETGKTETQYF
NA TRBJ1-1 13 TRBV7-9 NA TGTGCCAGCAGACCGGTTGGGAACACTGAAGCTTTCTTT CASRPVGNTEAFF
NA TRBJ2-3 15 TRBV20-1 NA TGCAGTGCTACCGCCTCGGGGGCCGGATCAGATACGCAGTATTTT CSATASGAGSDTQYF
NA TRBJ2-3 12 TRBV6-2/TRBV6-3 NA TGTGCCAGCAGTCCCCAACAGGGCACGCAGTATTTT CASSPQQGTQYF
TRBD1 TRBJ1-2 17 TRBV7-8 few TGTGCCAGCAGCTCCCAGGGGAAGACAGGGGGCGCGAATGGCTACACCTTC CASSSQGKTGGANGYTF
TRBD2 TRBJ2-7 14 TRBV29-1 NA TGCAGCGTCCCCCGGGGACTAGCTAGCGCCGAGCAGTACTTC CSVPRGLASAEQYF
TRBD1 TRBJ2-7 14 TRBV7-9 few TGTGCCAGCAGCTTAGTGGGACAGGCCTACGAGCAGTACTTC CASSLVGQAYEQYF
TRBD2 TRBJ2-1 16 TRBV4-3 NA TGCGCCAGCAGCCAAGTAGCGGGAGTTACCTACAATGAGCAGTTCTTC CASSQVAGVTYNEQFF
TRBD2 TRBJ2-1 16 TRBV6-2/TRBV6-3 NA TGTGCCAGCAGTTCTCGACTAGCGGGGAGCGGGAATGAGCAGTTCTTC CASSSRLAGSGNEQFF
NA TRBJ1-1 16 TRBV6-5 NA TGTGCCAGCAGTTACTCGGGGCTTGGGGTGAACACTGAAGCTTTCTTT CASSYSGLGVNTEAFF
NA TRBJ2-1 18 TRBV11-1 NA TGTGCCAGCAGCTTAGGGGCCTCCCGTTTGTCGAAGTACAATGAGCAGTTCTTC CASSLGASRLSKYNEQFF
NA TRBJ1-6 13 TRBV12-3/TRBV12-4 few TGTGCCAGCAGCTTAGCGTATAACTCACCCCTCCACTTT CASSLAYNSPLHF
NA TRBJ2-7 14 TRBV20-1 NA TGCAGTGCCCAAACAGGCAAACGCTCCTACGAGCAGTACTTC CSAQTGKRSYEQYF
NA TRBJ2-3 14 TRBV20-1 few TGCAGTGCCACGGGGACCGCTGGCACAGATACGCAGTATTTT CSATGTAGTDTQYF
NA TRBJ2-7 16 TRBV4-1 few TGCGCCAGCAGCCACCCCGCCCGGGACCGGGGGCTGGAGCAGTACTTC CASSHPARDRGLEQYF
TRBD2 TRBJ2-3 17 TRBV18 NA TGTGCCAGCTCACCAAGGGACCCCGGGACTAGCGGCTATACGCAGTATTTT CASSPRDPGTSGYTQYF
NA TRBJ1-1 14 TRBV5-1 few TGCGCCAGCAGCTTGGTGGCAGGGTCCACTGAAGCTTTCTTT CASSLVAGSTEAFF
NA TRBJ2-7 13 TRBV7-2 NA TGTGCCAGCAGCTTAGACAACACCTACGAGCAGTACTTC CASSLDNTYEQYF
NA TRBJ2-5 15 TRBV7-6 many TGTGCCAGCAGCACCCCCCGAGGTCTGCAAGAGACCCAGTACTTC CASSTPRGLQETQYF
NA TRBJ1-2 13 TRBV5-1 few TGCGCCAGCAGTGCGGACGGTAACTATGGCTACACCTTC CASSADGNYGYTF
TRBD2 TRBJ2-1 17 TRBV6-2/TRBV6-3 NA TGTGCCAGCAGTTCCTTGGGACTAGCGGGAGGTCAGGATGAGCAGTTCTTC CASSSLGLAGGQDEQFF
NA TRBJ2-7 15 TRBV27 NA TGTGCCAGCAGCTCCCCCGACGGAAAACCCTACGAGCAGTACTTC CASSSPDGKPYEQYF
TRBD2 TRBJ2-7 16 TRBV6-2/TRBV6-3 NA TGTGCCAGCATAGGACTAGCGGACGCTATCTCCTACGAGCAGTACTTC CASIGLADAISYEQYF
NA TRBJ2-3 12 TRBV12-3/TRBV12-4 many TGTGCCAGCAGTTTCGGTGCAGATACGCAGTATTTT CASSFGADTQYF
TRBD1 TRBJ2-1 14 TRBV30 few TGTGCCTGCTCAACGGGACAGGGTGGGAATGAGCAGTTCTTC CACSTGQGGNEQFF